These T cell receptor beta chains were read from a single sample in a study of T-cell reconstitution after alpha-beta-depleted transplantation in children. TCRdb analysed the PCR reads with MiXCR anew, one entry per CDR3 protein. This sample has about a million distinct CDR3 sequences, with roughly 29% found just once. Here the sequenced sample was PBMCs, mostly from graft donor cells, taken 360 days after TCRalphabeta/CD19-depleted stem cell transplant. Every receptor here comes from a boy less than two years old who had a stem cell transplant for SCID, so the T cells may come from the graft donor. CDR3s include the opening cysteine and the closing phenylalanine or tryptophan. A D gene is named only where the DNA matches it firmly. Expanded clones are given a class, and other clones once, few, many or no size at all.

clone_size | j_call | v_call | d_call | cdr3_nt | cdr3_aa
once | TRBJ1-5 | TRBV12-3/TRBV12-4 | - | TGTGCCAGCAGTTTGTTCCTGGGGGAGCGCAATCAGCCCCAGCATTTT | CASSLFLGERNQPQHF
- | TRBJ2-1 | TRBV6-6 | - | TGTGCCAGCAGTTACCGGGCTGAGCAGTTCTTC | CASSYRAEQFF
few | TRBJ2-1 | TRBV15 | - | TGTGCCACCAGCGAACTAGGGAATGAGCAGTTCTTC | CATSELGNEQFF
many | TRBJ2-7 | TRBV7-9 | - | TGCGCCAGCAGCTTGGTCCGAGGGGAGCAGTACTTC | CASSLVRGEQYF
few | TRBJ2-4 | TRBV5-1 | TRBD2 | TGCGCCAGCAGCTTGGGCCTAGCGGGGGAAAACATTCAGTACTTC | CASSLGLAGENIQYF
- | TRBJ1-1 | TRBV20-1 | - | TGCAGTGCTAGACCCTCGGACAAACCGAACACTGAAGCTTTCTTT | CSARPSDKPNTEAFF
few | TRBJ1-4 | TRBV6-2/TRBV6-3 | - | TGTGCCAGCAGTTACTACGAGGTTCCCGAAAAACTGTTTTTT | CASSYYEVPEKLFF
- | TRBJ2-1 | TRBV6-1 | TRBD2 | TGTGCCAGCAGGGTTAGCGGGGGGGCGGATGAGCAGTTCTTC | CASRVSGGADEQFF
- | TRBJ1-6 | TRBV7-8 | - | TGTGCCAGCAGCTTAGAACAGGGCTTGTCACCCCTCCACTTT | CASSLEQGLSPLHF
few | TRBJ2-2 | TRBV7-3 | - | TGTGCCAGCAGTCAGTCTCAGGCCACCGGGGAGCTGTTTTTT | CASSQSQATGELFF
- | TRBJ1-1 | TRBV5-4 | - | TGTGCCAGCAGCTTTAATCAGGGGTTCGACCCTGAAGCTTTCTTT | CASSFNQGFDPEAFF
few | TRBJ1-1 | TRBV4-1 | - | TGCGCCACCACCCCTTTTCCGTTCAGGAACACTGAAGCTTTCTTT | CATTPFPFRNTEAFF
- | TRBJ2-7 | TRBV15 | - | TGTGCCACCAGCGGAGGGGGAGTCCACTCCTACGAGCAGTACTTC | CATSGGGVHSYEQYF
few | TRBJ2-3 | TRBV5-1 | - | TGCGCCAGCAGCTCCGTTTTCGGGGATACGCAGTATTTT | CASSSVFGDTQYF
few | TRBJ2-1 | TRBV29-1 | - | TGCAGCGTTGAGGGCCTGAAGGTCCCCTACAATGAGCAGTTCTTC | CSVEGLKVPYNEQFF
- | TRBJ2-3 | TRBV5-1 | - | TGCGCCAGCAGCTTCGGGGATAGCACAGATACGCAGTATTTT | CASSFGDSTDTQYF
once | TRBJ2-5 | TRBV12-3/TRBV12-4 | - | TGTGCCAGCCGGGTAGGGGGATGGGAGACCCAGTACTTC | CASRVGGWETQYF
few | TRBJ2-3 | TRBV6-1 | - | TGTGCCAGCAGTCCTTATTCCAGCTTTAAGGGTCCAGATACGCAGTATTTT | CASSPYSSFKGPDTQYF
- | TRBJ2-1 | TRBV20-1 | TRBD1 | TGCAGTGCTGAACCGGGACAGGGGGCGCCTGAGCAGTTCTTC | CSAEPGQGAPEQFF
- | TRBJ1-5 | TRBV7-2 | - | TGTGCCAGCAGCTTAACCCTCGTAAATCAGCCCCAGCATTTT | CASSLTLVNQPQHF
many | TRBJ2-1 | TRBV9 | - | TGTGCCAGCAGCCAGATGGGCAGGGTCAATGAGCAGTTCTTC | CASSQMGRVNEQFF
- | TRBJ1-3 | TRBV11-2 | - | TGTGCCAGCAGCTTAGGCTCTCAAAGGGGAAACACCATATATTTT | CASSLGSQRGNTIYF
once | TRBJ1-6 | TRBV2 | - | TGTGCCAGCAGTGGGGAGACTAGCTCCTATAATTCACCCCTCCACTTT | CASSGETSSYNSPLHF
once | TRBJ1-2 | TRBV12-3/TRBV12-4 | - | TGTGCCAGCAGCCCCGGGACAAAGGCCTTCTATGGCTACACCTTC | CASSPGTKAFYGYTF
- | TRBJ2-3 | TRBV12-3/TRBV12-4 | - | TGTGCCAGCAGTTCACGACTTAGACTCATCACAGATACGCAGTATTTT | CASSSRLRLITDTQYF